This passage covers 17 T cell receptor beta chains from one sample sequenced in a study of shared clonotypes between healthy human individuals. The table came from immunoSEQ multiplex PCR; TCRdb's copy has only in-frame clones and leaves some out. The sample contains 1,400,000 or so clones, roughly 98.5% of which appear only once. Input material: naive CD4+ T cells sorted from blood. Subset defined: CD45RA+ positively selected. The receptors derive from a man aged 25 to 40 in good health.

The rearrangement joins TRBV10-2 to TRBJ2-1, with 9 bases identical to TRBD2. This CDR3 is 13 amino acids long. The ends lost 2 bases at V and 13 bases at J; junction bases unmatched: 6. Per the germline V gene, CDR1 is WSHSY and CDR2 is SAAADI. The CDR3 here is CASSEPRTSVQFF. The CDR3 nucleotides are TGCGCCAGCAGTGAGCCTCGGACTAGCGTCCAGTTCTTC.

V usage is TRBV2 and J usage is TRBJ2-3, with 8 bases that match TRBD2. Germline CDR1 SNHLY, CDR2 FYNNEI. CDR3 length equals 14 residues. J lost 1 base, V lost 7 bases, and 4 bases had no gene match. In nucleotides, the CDR3 is TGTGCCAGCAAGACTAGCGAACGCACAGATACGCAGTATTTT. This encodes CASKTSERTDTQYF.

The chain has TRBV4-3 and TRBJ2-3; TRBD2 aligns across 11 bases. Germline-derived CDR1 and CDR2 are LGHNA and YSLEER. The CDR3 runs to 19 residues. V lost 1 base, J lost 4 bases, and 13 bases stayed unmatched. CDR3 bases: TGCGCCAGCAGCCAAGTTGTGGGGGCTGCTAGCGGGAGGTCAGATACGCAGTATTTT. Its protein product is CASSQVVGAASGRSDTQYF.

The chain carries TRBV11-3 and TRBJ2-3; D remains ambiguous. Per the germline V gene, CDR1 is SGHNT and CDR2 is YENEEA. V was clipped by 3 bases and J by 1 base, with 11 bases between them. The CDR3 extends over 15 amino acids. Here the CDR3 reads CASSFGLGGTDTQYF. The CDR3 DNA reads as TGTGCCAGCAGCTTTGGGTTAGGAGGCACAGATACGCAGTATTTT.

The rearrangement uses TRBV5-1 and TRBJ1-2; maybe TRBD1 (5 bases). The CDR3 runs 14 residues. Germline loops: CDR1 SGHRS, CDR2 YFSETQ. With 4 bases removed from V and 4 bases from J, the gap between germline ends came to 14 bases. The CDR3 nucleotides read TGCGCCAGCAGCCCCTGGGACGTCAGCTATGGCTACACCTTC. Its translation: CASSPWDVSYGYTF.

V and J are TRBV19 and TRBJ2-7; TRBD2 agrees at 12 bases. Germline assignment: CDR1 LNHDA and CDR2 SQIVND (reference sequence). There are 15 residues in the CDR3. V shed 6 bases and J 2 bases; nucleotides not matched to a gene: 5. CDR3 sequence: CASRLTSGSPYEQYF. CDR3 sequence (DNA): TGTGCCAGTAGGCTGACTAGCGGGAGTCCCTACGAGCAGTACTTC.

The chain has TRBV10-3 and TRBJ2-2; D may match TRBD1 or TRBD2 (6 bases each). V was trimmed by 7 bases and J by 3 bases, leaving 12 bases between them. CDR1 is ENHRY, CDR2 SYGVKD, per germline. The CDR3 runs to 14 residues. As DNA, the CDR3 is TGTGCCATCAATTCAAGGGGGGACACCGGGGAGCTGTTTTTT. Translating gives CAINSRGDTGELFF.

The count of this clone is one. The CDR3 DNA is TGTGCCAGCAGCCCCCAGGGTGGTTTGGCAGATACGCAGTATTTT. Amino acids: CASSPQGGLADTQYF. The chain uses TRBV7-1 and TRBJ2-3; weak D call: TRBD1 (5 bases). TRBV7-1 is treated as an ORF (open reading frame) with a function not yet certain. V lost 5 bases, J lost 4 bases, and 16 bases lay in between. There are 15 residues in the CDR3.

The rearrangement joins TRBV5-1 to TRBJ2-2; 7 bases match TRBD2. CDR1 is SGHRS and CDR2 is YFSETQ in the germline V gene. The CDR3 is 15 amino acids. Trimming at V came to 6 bases and at J to 3 bases, leaving 8 bases not matched to a gene. DNA of the CDR3: TGCGCCAGCAACTCCCGGGGGAGGGACACCGGGGAGCTGTTTTTT. This translates into CASNSRGRDTGELFF.

The chain is built from TRBV5-6 and TRBJ1-2; D not resolved. V shed 0 bases and J shed 5 bases, with 5 bases lying between them. Germline CDR1 and CDR2: SGHDT and YYEEEE. The CDR3 sequence is 12 residues long. Here the CDR3 reads CASSLGTYGYTF. DNA for the CDR3: TGTGCCAGCAGCTTGGGCACATATGGCTACACCTTC.

The rearrangement uses TRBV7-7 and TRBJ2-7; 8 bases fit TRBD1. Germline CDR1 reads SSHAT; CDR2 reads FNYEAQ (reference sequence). Losses at the gene ends were 2 bases for V and 3 bases for J; bases not matched to a gene: 6. This CDR3 comprises 15 residues. The CDR3, as DNA: TGTGCCAGCAGCTTATCAGACGGACAGGGCTACGAGCAGTACTTC. Its translation is CASSLSDGQGYEQYF.

V is TRBV7-6 and J is TRBJ2-1; D may be TRBD2 (6 bases). This CDR3 is built from 18 residues. Germline V gene data show CDR1 as SGHVS and CDR2 as FNYEAQ. Trimming removed 2 bases at V and 2 bases at J, with 19 bases between. The CDR3 coding sequence is TGTGCCAGCAGCTTATGGGGTAGCGGAATGGGCCCCTACAATGAGCAGTTCTTC. Protein: CASSLWGSGMGPYNEQFF.

The rearrangement links TRBV11-2 to TRBJ2-3; the D gene is possibly TRBD2 (5 bases). Germline lookup yields CDR1 SGHAT and CDR2 FQNNGV. The ends were cut back, 4 bases at V and 5 bases at J, with 13 bases in the middle. CDR3 length: 14 amino acids. CDR3 nucleotides: TGTGCCAGCAGCTACCAGCGGAACATAGATACGCAGTATTTT. It yields the protein CASSYQRNIDTQYF.

The CDR3 DNA reads as TGTGCCAGCAGTGAGGGGCTAGTAGAGACCCAGTACTTC. This sequence encodes CASSEGLVETQYF. The chain has TRBV2 and TRBJ2-5, with D possibly being TRBD1 (5 bases). CDR1 is SNHLY, CDR2 FYNNEI, per germline. CDR3 length: 13 amino acids. Between the trimmed V and J ends, which lost 3 bases and 4 bases, there was a span of 9 bases.

The table lists this clone with a count of one. The gene calls are TRBV7-2 and TRBJ2-1, with 10 bases aligning to TRBD2. CDR1 is SGHTA and CDR2 is FQGNSA in the germline V gene. V was pared by 5 bases and J by 8 bases, with 6 bases of the junction left unmatched. The CDR3 contains 14 residues. CDR3 nucleotides: TGTGCCAGCAGCCCGGGACTAGCGTCCCATGAGCAGTTCTTC. It specifies CASSPGLASHEQFF.

This rearrangement joins TRBV5-1 to TRBJ1-2; no clear D gene. Trimming removed 1 base from V and 5 bases from J, with 18 bases in between. This CDR3 is 16 amino acids long. Germline values: CDR1 SGHRS, CDR2 YFSETQ. CDR3 loop: CASSLPNLTGSYGYTF. The CDR3 bases are TGCGCCAGCAGCTTGCCTAACCTGACGGGATCGTATGGCTACACCTTC.

The chain links TRBV9 to TRBJ2-2; 11 positions agree with TRBD2. J was trimmed by 2 bases and V by 4 bases; bases with no gene match: 4. The CDR3 has 16 amino acids. Germline CDR1 is SGDLS and CDR2 is YYNGEE. CDR3 sequence: CASSLGLAGNTGELFF. In nucleotides, the CDR3 is TGTGCCAGCAGCCTCGGACTAGCGGGTAACACCGGGGAGCTGTTTTTT.